This T cell receptor (beta chain) is drawn from a study of somatic mutations in cytotoxic T cells in rheumatoid arthritis (TCRdb year 2017). About the full investigation: Before any treatment started and right after they were diagnosed, patients gave peripheral blood samples (around 30 ml EDTA). Some V beta antibody-stained T-cell populations were flow-sorted on a FACSAria II or Sony SH800 at nearly 100% purity, and sorted V beta1+ cells also underwent TCRB sequencing. In newly diagnosed rheumatoid arthritis without treatment, the study examined if expanded CD8+ T-cell clones harbor somatic mutations, relying on TCRB deep sequencing to characterize clonality. TCRB deep sequencing was performed for about 70 rheumatoid arthritis patients and about 20 healthy controls. Median age was essentially the same in the patient group and the control group. Broader findings and caveats from the paper: Healthy controls showed no age-related increase in CD8+ clonality, whereas patients did (Spearman r ≈ 0.5). No adjustment for multiple comparisons was made for the slight TRBV07 underrepresentation in patients. Rheumatoid arthritis patients and age-matched healthy controls did not significantly differ in CD8+ T-cell clonality. The antigen targets of the expanded CD8+ clones were unknown, and absence from virus-specific databases did not rule out viral specificity. Several identical CD8+ TCRB sequences were found in both blood and synovial fluid, and in about an eighth of the 65 patients the largest CD8+ clone exceeded 20% of CD8+ cells.

To note about this clone: The antigen it recognizes is unknown. It has no much larger one-base neighbor in the sample; base qualities were not kept.

Sequencing of TCRB CDR3 was done on genomic DNA with the immunoSEQ assay. In the paper's pipeline: Only a few patient CD8+ clones larger than 1% matched published virus-specific TCRB sequences when compared against them. Only productive TCRB rearrangements were included in the analyses. Clonality was expressed as a Shannon entropy-based productive clonality index, with each clone defined by a unique TCRB CDR3 sequence. The template counts of each clone relative to the total templates per sample were used to calculate repertoire overlap between two samples. Flow cytometry-measured V-gene usage correlated with V-gene usage from TCRB sequencing, with a Spearman r of about 0.65. In its TCRdb copy, this immuneACCESS table keeps in-frame sequences only and misses some clones. Where compared with another copy, unresolved V genes explain less than half of these, and the others have no known cause. The V and J calls and clone size were taken over from that table, and D and trimming were inferred from the DNA. Here the sample has about 7,000 clones; 75% occur a single time. The ten largest clones add up to 15% to 19% of the sample.

From its cysteine to its phenylalanine, the CDR3 spans 16 amino acids. Only the CDR3 part of the read is kept: 48 bases, read in frame from the first base. The germline ends are 12 bases apart after V is trimmed by 3 bases and J by 1 base. CDR1 and CDR2, looked up from the germline V gene (reference sequence), are SEHNR and FQNEAQ. On an AutoMACS, CD4+ and CD8+ cells were isolated via positive magnetic bead selection, and their purity was verified by flow cytometry. After a first flow cytometry screen using a TCR V beta antibody panel, clonal expansions were characterized through TCRB deep sequencing of sorted CD8+ fractions. Isolation of peripheral blood mononuclear cells was done through Ficoll-Paque PLUS density gradient separation. DNA was extracted from CD4-enriched, CD8-enriched or PBMC samples with Nucleospin Tissue or Tissue XS kits and quantified with a Qubit 2.0 fluorometer.

Sequencing was performed on CD8+ T cells sorted from blood. The rearrangement joined TRBV7-9 to TRBJ1-4; 5 matching bases give a weak D call of TRBD1. The sequence came from an adult with rheumatoid arthritis. The CDR3 region has the sequence CASSFGAQGTNEKLFF. The nucleotides read TGTGCCAGCAGCTTTGGGGCGCAGGGAACTAATGAAAAACTGTTTTTT.